The sequence of this T cell receptor beta chain was determined in a study of regulatory T cells in long-lasting Graves disease (dated by TCRdb to the early 2020s). In the study overall: Antithyroid drugs had been taken for less than 3 months by newly diagnosed Graves' disease patients. Peripheral blood TCR sequencing and RNA sequencing compared persistent Graves' disease patients with newly diagnosed Graves' disease patients. A total of some 35 samples underwent TCR sequencing, from about 13 patients with persistent Graves' disease and 20 patients with newly diagnosed Graves' disease. The study took place in China and was registered as a clinical trial. What the authors observed across the whole study: The small sample size was acknowledged by the authors as a limitation that may reduce accuracy. Persistent disease showed preferential use of TRBV28, TRBJ1-2 and TRBJ2-5, whereas newly diagnosed disease favored TRBV20-1 and TRBJ2-1. Persistent Graves' disease patients showed lower TCR Shannon entropy and fewer highly expanded clones than newly diagnosed patients, suggesting clonal expansion. Only peripheral blood was studied, because thyroid tissue, the primary lesion, was inaccessible. Sequencing and analysis were limited to the TCR beta chain. More public clonotypes were shared among persistent patients (approximately 3,000) than among newly diagnosed patients (roughly 960).

The CDR3, cysteine through phenylalanine, is 14 amino acids long. The CDR3 DNA has 42 bases and is translated from base 1. Relative to germline, V is missing 4 bases and J is missing 4 bases, with 4 bases of the junction outside any gene match. Reading the germline V gene (reference sequence) gives CDR1 LNHDA and CDR2 SQIVND. The time point label, read with the paper, signifies: newly diagnosed GD, antithyroid drugs for less than 3 months. For both TCR sequencing and RNA sequencing, RNA was extracted from PBMCs in TRIzol. The diagnosis of Graves' disease was made according to American Thyroid Association guidelines. Patients for the study were recruited at an endocrinology department in Xi'an, China. From each patient, approximately 10 milliliters of peripheral blood was collected into an EDTA anticoagulant tube. Ficoll Paque Plus density gradient separation was used to isolate PBMCs, and no further T cell sorting was done. An Agilent 2100 Bioanalyzer and agarose gel were used to assess RNA quality, and a NanoDrop 2000 was used to measure RNA concentration.

This clonotype was seen repeatedly, ten times or more. The antigen it recognizes is unknown. No base qualities exist here, and no much larger clone lies one base off it. Receptor libraries were prepared by multiplex PCR. Sequencing took place on an Illumina HiSeq 4000. TCR beta libraries were built with iRepertoire HTBI primers and Arm-PCR amplification of CDR3 regions. PCR products were gel purified before sequencing. For the original study's pipeline: Across samples, roughly 60 TRBV and 15 or so TRBJ segments were identified and used for gene usage analysis of CDR3 amino acid clonotypes. COPE and FqMerger were used to merge filtered high-quality paired reads into contigs. BLAST was used to align contigs to IMGT TRBV, TRBD and TRBJ reference genes, with CDR3 defined following IMGT. Any clonotype with a frequency above 0.1% was classified as a highly expanded clone. Repertoire diversity was measured by Shannon entropy, and V-J evenness by the Gini coefficient. A clonotype found in more than one individual was treated as public. The public reads were run again by TCRdb, first through fastp at Q25 and then through MiXCR, and only productive beta chains were kept. Rows matching on CDR3 protein sequence are summarized as one entry with the most common DNA and genes. In this record, the V and J calls reflect TCRdb's handling and not the investigators' own analysis. This sample has hundreds of thousands of distinct CDR3 sequences in its table, and 12% of those were observed once. Over 7% of the sample is held by the ten biggest clonotypes.

The same sample was also used in a study of T cells in Graves' hyperthyroidism and ophthalmopathy. The second publication reports: Stable Graves' hyperthyroidism was defined as no progression to ophthalmopathy during 18 months of follow-up. The hyperthyroidism patients were between 18 and 65 years old and newly diagnosed, with a disease duration of less than 2 months. Patients with uncontrolled infections, other autoimmune diseases, pregnancy or lactation were excluded. Diagnoses were established on the basis of clinical symptoms, serum thyroxine and TRAb, thyroid ultrasound, and orbital computed tomography. For the first round of RT-PCR on the TCR CDR3, the HTBI primer set was used together with the Qiagen OneStep RT-PCR kit. Most expanded thyroid clonotypes (frequency above 0.001) were also detected in blood, suggesting blood repertoires may reflect thyroid immune responses. In cross-validation, a model built on a 13 V-J signature told ophthalmopathy apart from stable hyperthyroidism with 85% to 90% sensitivity and roughly 81% specificity, and in testing the same model reached 80%/75%. In validation, the model predicted progression to ophthalmopathy with 65% to 71% sensitivity and approximately 78% specificity, a median of around six months before onset. TCR V-J signatures able to tell the groups apart were searched for in a discovery cohort of 95 or so patients, of whom over 40 had Graves' ophthalmopathy and 55 to 60 had stable Graves' hyperthyroidism. Prospective prediction of ophthalmopathy was tested in an independent validation cohort consisting of under 20 hyperthyroidism patients and some 17 patients who later progressed to ophthalmopathy. For training and testing, the roughly 100 patients in the discovery cohort were randomly divided in a 7:3 ratio. In six Graves' hyperthyroidism patients, the study also compared T-cell repertoires from thyroid tissue with T-cell repertoires from blood. After blood sampling, hyperthyroidism patients were treated with methimazole at a starting dose of 30 mg daily, and ophthalmopathy patients were treated with high-dose intravenous methylprednisolone. Libraries were constructed in a second round of multiplex PCR, after which size selection and purification were performed. Sequencing of the libraries was done on an Illumina HiSeq2000 using paired-end 100 bp reads. Raw data were processed with SOAPnuke, discarding reads with adapters, uncalled bases, mean Phred below 15, or no exact constant-primer or identifier match. High-quality paired reads were merged with COPE v1.2.5, and unique nucleotide sequences were defined as clonotypes. MiTCR v1.1 was used to align the clonotypes against IMGT TRBV, TRBD and TRBJ reference segments. The analysis was restricted to V-J combinations with a frequency above 0.0001, which together covered 99.2% of the repertoires. A TCS score was defined as the ratio of F50 (clonal expansion) to E x V (chaos), with BLOSUM62-based TCRdist applied between CDR3 peptides within each V-J. Welch's t-statistics and random forest reduced around 510 V-J features to fewer than 15, which were used in a naive Bayes classifier (R e1071). No statistical method was used to set the sample size in advance, and investigators knew the group allocation. The paper reports TCR Vbeta CDR3 sequencing of 140 or so peripheral blood samples: some 41 ophthalmopathy, fewer than 85 hyperthyroidism and 17 progressor patients.

The source was peripheral blood mononuclear cells (PBMCs), collected at new diagnosis, from a patient treated with antithyroid drugs. The V and J segments used are TRBV19 and TRBJ1-5, with 7 bases aligning to TRBD1. The clonotype originates from a woman younger than 45 with Graves disease. Donor details come from another sample of the same person, matched by shared clones. In nucleotide form, the sequence is TGTGCCAGTAGTAACTCAGGGGGAAATCAGCCCCAGCATTTT. Its coded protein is CASSNSGGNQPQHF.